This T cell receptor (beta chain) derives from a study of monozygotic twins with inflammatory bowel disease. For each CDR3 protein, TCRdb gives one entry from its re-call of the 5' RACE reads, without DNA. This sample's clone table lists fewer than 400,000 distinct CDR3 sequences. This TCR came from a human donor with ulcerative colitis or Crohn's disease, or a healthy co-twin of an affected twin (not recorded which). The sequenced material came from blood.

The CDR3 is CSVGRTGQNIQYF. The V and J genes are TRBV29-1 and TRBJ2-4; TCRdb's D gene call, TRBD1, goes unchecked for lack of DNA. This CDR3 comprises 13 residues. Germline V CDR1 and CDR2: SQVTM, ANQGSEA.